The 31 T cell receptor beta chains reported below all come from one sample, sequenced in a study of shared clonotypes between healthy human individuals. The assay was immunoSEQ multiplex PCR, and TCRdb's table has in-frame clones only and misses some. The profile shows over a million clones, around 97% of them singletons. Sequencing was done on a sample of naive CD4+ T cells sorted from blood. Subset meaning: CD45RA+ positively selected. The receptor set was obtained from a man aged 25 to 40 in good health.

V is TRBV7-2 and J is TRBJ1-5; no reliable D call. The germline V gene encodes CDR1 SGHTA and CDR2 FQGNSA. V lost 4 bases, J lost 6 bases, and 13 bases lay in between. This CDR3 is 14 amino acids long. The CDR3 sequence is CASSSSTGVQPQHF. The DNA of the CDR3 is TGTGCCAGCAGCTCCTCTACGGGTGTTCAGCCCCAGCATTTT.

The rearrangement links TRBV6-1 to TRBJ2-4; no reliable D call. Germline loops: CDR1 MNHNS, CDR2 SASEGT. There are 11 residues in the CDR3. The germline V and J ends were trimmed by 2 bases and 12 bases, with 8 bases remaining between them. CDR3 amino acids: CASSEPATQYF. The CDR3 DNA is TGTGCCAGCAGTGAACCAGCAACTCAGTACTTC.

This chain links TRBV25-1 with TRBJ2-6; no firm D call. Trimming cost V 8 bases and J 1 base, with 6 bases left between them. Germline V gene sequence: CDR1 MGHDK, CDR2 SYGVNS. This CDR3 has 13 residues. The CDR3 protein is CASGISGANVLTF. The CDR3 coding sequence is TGTGCCAGCGGGATATCTGGGGCCAACGTCCTGACTTTC.

CDR3 sequence reads: CASSVLGATNTEAFF. CDR3 bases: TGTGCCAGCAGCGTTCTAGGGGCCACGAACACTGAAGCTTTCTTT. The chain has TRBV9 and TRBJ1-1; maybe TRBD1 (5 bases). Germline CDR1 reads SGDLS; CDR2 reads YYNGEE. V lost 2 bases, J lost 1 base, and 12 bases lay in between. The CDR3 totals 15 residues.

This rearrangement joins TRBV5-1 to TRBJ1-4; no reliable D call. The V and J ends lost 1 base and 5 bases respectively, with 9 bases between them. The CDR3 consists of 14 residues. The germline gives CDR1 SGHRS, CDR2 YFSETQ. The CDR3 sequence is CASSLQKGNEKLFF. In DNA form, the CDR3 reads TGCGCCAGCAGCTTGCAAAAAGGAAATGAAAAACTGTTTTTT.

In nucleotides, the CDR3 is TGTGCCAGCAGCTTAGGGGGACAGATAACAGATACGCAGTATTTT. Translated: CASSLGGQITDTQYF. The J gene is TRBJ2-3, the V gene TRBV7-9; 7 bases fit TRBD1. CDR3 length equals 15 residues. With 1 base clipped from V and 3 bases from J, the junction kept 4 bases outside the gene matches. The V gene's germline CDR1 is SEHNR and CDR2 FQNEAQ (reference sequence).

The J gene is TRBJ2-7, the V gene TRBV7-2; 11 bases match TRBD2. V gave up 5 bases and J gave up 0 bases; unmatched junction bases: 6. The CDR3 has 16 amino acids. In germline, CDR1 is SGHTA, CDR2 FQGNSA. The CDR3 loop is CASSSRGLADSYEQYF. The CDR3 DNA reads TGTGCCAGCAGCAGTAGGGGACTAGCGGACTCCTACGAGCAGTACTTC.

This chain links TRBV6-1 with TRBJ2-7, with D uncertain. In germline, CDR1 is MNHNS, CDR2 SASEGT. V was clipped by 1 base and J by 2 bases, with 12 bases between them. This CDR3 has 15 residues. The CDR3, as DNA: TGTGCCAGCAGTGAAGTATCCAGCTCCCCCTACGAGCAGTACTTC. This codes for CASSEVSSSPYEQYF.

This chain connects TRBV10-3 to TRBJ2-7; 10 bases line up with TRBD2. Germline CDR1 reads ENHRY; CDR2 reads SYGVKD. CDR3 size: 15 residues. J lost 6 bases, V lost 0 bases, and 5 bases had no gene match. CDR3: CAISESMLAGGEQYF. The CDR3 DNA reads as TGTGCCATCAGTGAGTCTATGTTAGCGGGAGGCGAGCAGTACTTC.

The table lists this clone with a count of one. CDR3 coding DNA: TGTGCCAGCAGCTTAGTTGAAGGAAAGCAGTTCTTC. The encoded protein is CASSLVEGKQFF. The genes are TRBV7-2 and TRBJ2-1; D not resolved. The CDR3 is made up of 12 amino acids. Germline V gene lookup returns CDR1 SGHTA and CDR2 FQGNSA. The germline V and J ends were trimmed by 1 base and 11 bases, with 9 bases remaining between them.

The rearrangement joins TRBV5-1 to TRBJ1-4; D is uncertain. V lost 0 bases and J 4 bases, leaving 10 bases between the germline ends. Germline V CDR1 and CDR2: SGHRS, YFSETQ. The CDR3 is made up of 15 amino acids. CDR3 bases: TGCGCCAGCAGCTTGGTCGGCGGAAATAATGAAAAACTGTTTTTT. Its protein product is CASSLVGGNNEKLFF.

This clone appeared a single time. The genes are TRBV28 and TRBJ1-4, with 7 positions matching TRBD1. CDR1 and CDR2 (germline): MDHEN, SYDVKM. V gave up 3 bases and J gave up 10 bases; unmatched junction bases: 11. The CDR3 is 15 amino acids. The CDR3 reads CASSFQTGIFGKLFF. Here the CDR3 DNA reads TGTGCCAGCAGTTTCCAGACAGGGATTTTTGGAAAACTGTTTTTT. The variable domain in full, completed from reference TRBV28 and TRBJ1-4, reads DVKVTQSSRYLVKRTGEKVFLECVQDMDHENMFWYRQDPGLGLRLIYFSYDVKMKEKGDIPEGYSVSREKKERFSLILESASTNQTSMYLCASSFQTGIFGKLFFGSGTQLSVL.

J is TRBJ1-1 and V is TRBV27; D might be TRBD1 (6 bases). Deletions cut 3 bases from V and 0 bases from J, with 11 bases between. This CDR3 region has 15 residues. Germline V gene data show CDR1 as MNHEY and CDR2 as SMNVEV (reference sequence). The CDR3 protein is CASSFRGRMNTEAFF. Here the CDR3 DNA reads TGTGCCAGCAGTTTTCGGGGGCGGATGAACACTGAAGCTTTCTTT.

This rearrangement joins TRBV6-1 to TRBJ2-6; no reliable D call. This CDR3 has 14 residues. The V and J ends lost 3 bases and 6 bases respectively, with 9 bases between them. CDR1 is MNHNS and CDR2 is SASEGT in the germline V gene. The CDR3: CASSDAVLANVLTF. The CDR3 nucleotides read TGTGCCAGCAGTGATGCGGTACTGGCCAACGTCCTGACTTTC.

The table lists this clone with a few counts. The CDR3 DNA reads TGCGCCAGCAGCTTGGCCCACGAGCAGTACTTC. It yields the protein CASSLAHEQYF. The V call is TRBV5-1, the J call TRBJ2-7; D is unresolved. The V gene's germline CDR1 is SGHRS and CDR2 YFSETQ. V lost 0 bases to trimming and J lost 5 bases, with 3 bases between them. CDR3 length: 11 residues.

V and J are TRBV19 and TRBJ2-3; possibly TRBD2 for D (7 bases). CDR1 is LNHDA, CDR2 SQIVND, per germline (reference sequence). This CDR3 is 15 amino acids long. V shed 5 bases and J shed 4 bases, with 16 bases lying between them. CDR3 region: CASSSPGGPSDTQYF. CDR3 nucleotide sequence: TGTGCCAGTAGTTCGCCCGGGGGGCCCTCAGATACGCAGTATTTT.

The chain has TRBV15 and TRBJ2-1; D is unclear. Trimming removed 0 bases from V and 5 bases from J, with 20 bases in between. CDR1 is LNHNV, CDR2 YYDKDF, per germline (reference sequence). The CDR3 has 18 residues. The DNA for the CDR3 is TGTGCCACCAGCAGAGATCGCATCGAGGACCTCCACGACAATGAGCAGTTCTTC. This encodes CATSRDRIEDLHDNEQFF.

The chain carries TRBV19 and TRBJ2-2; D is perhaps TRBD1 or TRBD2 (5 bases each). The ends were cut back, 3 bases at V and 7 bases at J, with 12 bases in the middle. Germline V gene lookup returns CDR1 LNHDA and CDR2 SQIVND (reference sequence). This CDR3 spans 14 amino acids. CDR3: CASSIGGSIGELFF. In nucleotides, the CDR3 is TGTGCCAGTAGTATTGGGGGATCGATCGGGGAGCTGTTTTTT.

This clone was seen just once. This chain links TRBV29-1 with TRBJ2-5; D is undetermined. The CDR3 totals 15 residues. CDR1 SQVTM and CDR2 ANQGSEA come from the germline V gene. Deletions cut 3 bases from V and 4 bases from J, with 18 bases between. DNA for the CDR3: TGCAGCGTTGAGGGCACCAGGACCGAGCGAGAGACCCAGTACTTC. Protein: CSVEGTRTERETQYF.

The V gene is TRBV5-8, the J gene TRBJ2-5; D is unresolved. The V and J ends lost 2 bases and 5 bases respectively, with 16 bases between them. CDR3 length: 15 amino acids. Germline V lookup: CDR1 SGHTS, CDR2 YDEGEE. The CDR3 sequence is CASSFGRTASETQYF. The DNA of the CDR3 is TGTGCCAGCAGCTTTGGCCGGACCGCAAGTGAGACCCAGTACTTC.

V usage is TRBV10-3 and J usage is TRBJ1-4, with D possibly matching TRBD1 (5 bases). V lost 3 bases to trimming and J lost 4 bases, with 9 bases between them. The CDR3 consists of 14 residues. Germline lookup yields CDR1 ENHRY and CDR2 SYGVKD. CDR3 amino acids: CAISDQGFNEKLFF. The CDR3 DNA follows: TGTGCCATCAGTGACCAGGGATTTAATGAAAAACTGTTTTTT.

This clone was picked up a small number of times. Other nucleotide sequences in the sample specify the same CDR3. V is TRBV2 and J is TRBJ1-1; possibly TRBD1 for D (6 bases). V was clipped by 6 bases and J by 1 base, with 9 bases between them. Germline V gives CDR1 SNHLY, CDR2 FYNNEI. The CDR3 has 13 amino acids. The CDR3 region is CASSEQGNTEAFF. CDR3 in DNA: TGTGCCAGCAGCGAACAGGGGAACACTGAAGCTTTCTTT. Filled out from reference TRBV2 and TRBJ1-1, the complete variable domain reads EPEVTQTPSHQVTQMGQEVILRCVPISNHLYFYWYRQILGQKVEFLVSFYNNEISEKSEIFDDQFSVERPDGSNFTLKIRSTKLEDSAMYFCASSEQGNTEAFFGQGTRLTVV.

CDR3 nucleotides: TGTGCCATCAGTGAGGGGGAGCCCGAAGCTTTCTTT. Translation: CAISEGEPEAFF. The chain couples TRBV10-3 to TRBJ1-1; D unclear. This CDR3 has 12 amino acids. Germline CDR1 and CDR2: ENHRY and SYGVKD. V gave up 2 bases and J gave up 8 bases, with 9 bases separating them.

The rearrangement links TRBV18 to TRBJ1-3, with D unresolved. This CDR3 region has 18 residues. Trimming removed 2 bases from V and 1 base from J, with 18 bases in between. The germline V gene has CDR1 KGHSH and CDR2 LQKENI. Here the CDR3 reads CASSPASELGISGNTIYF. The CDR3 DNA is TGTGCCAGCTCACCAGCTTCTGAGCTGGGGATATCTGGAAACACCATATATTTT. The full variable domain, in which reference TRBV18 and TRBJ1-3 provide the parts outside the CDR3, is NAGVMQNPRHLVRRRGQEARLRCSPMKGHSHVYWYRQLPEEGLKFMVYLQKENIIDESGMPKERFSAEFPKEGPSILRIQQVVRGDSAAYFCASSPASELGISGNTIYFGEGSWLTVV.

V is TRBV25-1 and J is TRBJ2-3; 12 bases agree with TRBD1. Germline V gene data show CDR1 as MGHDK and CDR2 as SYGVNS. The CDR3 length is 15 residues. V lost 7 bases and J lost 5; bases outside the gene matches: 7. The CDR3 DNA sequence: TGTGCCAGCACCTCCGGGACAGGGGGCGTAGATACGCAGTATTTT. It encodes CASTSGTGGVDTQYF.

V gene TRBV9 combines with J gene TRBJ2-7, with D perhaps given as TRBD1 or TRBD2 (5 bases each). Germline V gene lookup returns CDR1 SGDLS and CDR2 YYNGEE. This CDR3 has 15 amino acids. Trimming took off 3 bases at V and 3 bases at J, with 16 bases between the two ends. In nucleotides, the CDR3 is TGTGCCAGCAGCGCCCGGGACCTCCCTTTCTACGAGCAGTACTTC. Amino acids: CASSARDLPFYEQYF.

The genes are TRBV9 and TRBJ2-5; 10 bases match TRBD2. The CDR3 runs to 16 residues. Germline CDR1 and CDR2: SGDLS and YYNGEE. V lost 0 bases and J lost 4; bases outside the gene matches: 6. CDR3 bases: TGTGCCAGCAGCGTAGGTCAGCGGGAGGGGACAGAGACCCAGTACTTC. Translation gives CASSVGQREGTETQYF.

The V and J genes are TRBV30 and TRBJ2-1, with D maybe TRBD2 (5 bases). The V and J ends lost 0 bases and 7 bases respectively, with 10 bases between them. The CDR3 covers 13 residues. Germline-derived CDR1 and CDR2 are GTSNPN and SVGIG (reference sequence). The CDR3, as DNA: TGTGCCTGGAGTGTACGGGATGTGAATGAGCAGTTCTTC. Its translation is CAWSVRDVNEQFF.

This clone has just a few counts. This rearrangement joins TRBV5-1 to TRBJ2-1, with TRBD1 identical over 8 bases. The germline CDR1 and CDR2 sequences are SGHRS and YFSETQ. There are 16 residues in the CDR3. The J segment lost 4 bases and the V segment lost 4 bases, leaving 10 bases of the junction unmatched. As DNA, the CDR3 is TGCGCCAGCAGCCTCCCCACAGGGGGACCGTACAATGAGCAGTTCTTC. It translates to CASSLPTGGPYNEQFF.

The chain carries TRBV6-1 and TRBJ2-2, with 10 nucleotides matching TRBD1. The germline V gene encodes CDR1 MNHNS and CDR2 SASEGT. The V segment lost 4 bases and the J segment 5 bases; nucleotides outside the gene matches: 4. CDR3 length: 15 amino acids. The DNA for the CDR3 is TGTGCCAGCAGTGGCTCGGGACAGGGGACCGGGGAGCTGTTTTTT. This translates into CASSGSGQGTGELFF.

This chain uses TRBV5-1 with TRBJ1-5; D unresolved. The CDR3 totals 12 residues. Per germline, CDR1 SGHRS and CDR2 YFSETQ. Trimming shortened V by 0 bases and J by 11 bases, and 9 bases separated the two germline ends. CDR3 DNA: TGCGCCAGCAGCTTGGACGGGTCGACCCAGCATTTT. Translated, it gives CASSLDGSTQHF.